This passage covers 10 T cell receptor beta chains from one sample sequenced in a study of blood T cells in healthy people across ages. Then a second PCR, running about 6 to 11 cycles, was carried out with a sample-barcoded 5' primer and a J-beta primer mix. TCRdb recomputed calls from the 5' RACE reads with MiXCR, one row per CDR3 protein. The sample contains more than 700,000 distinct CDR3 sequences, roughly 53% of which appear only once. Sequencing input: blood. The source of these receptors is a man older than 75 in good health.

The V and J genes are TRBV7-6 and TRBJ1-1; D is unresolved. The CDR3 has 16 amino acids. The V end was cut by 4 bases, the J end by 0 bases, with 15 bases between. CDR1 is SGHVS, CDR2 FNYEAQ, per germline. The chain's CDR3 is CASSSIVGVMNTEAFF. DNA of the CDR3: TGTGCCAGCAGCTCGATCGTTGGAGTTATGAACACTGAAGCTTTCTTT.

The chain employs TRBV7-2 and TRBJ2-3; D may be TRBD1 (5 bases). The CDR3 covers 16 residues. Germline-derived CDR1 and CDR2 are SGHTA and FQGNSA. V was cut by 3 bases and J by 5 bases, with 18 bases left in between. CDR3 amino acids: CASSLGALQRGDTQYF. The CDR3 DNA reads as TGTGCCAGCAGCTTGGGTGCATTGCAAAGGGGAGATACGCAGTATTTT.

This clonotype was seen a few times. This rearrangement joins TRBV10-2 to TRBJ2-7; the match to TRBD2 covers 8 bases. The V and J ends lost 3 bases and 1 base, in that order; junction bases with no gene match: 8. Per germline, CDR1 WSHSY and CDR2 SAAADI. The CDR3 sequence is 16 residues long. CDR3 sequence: CASSDPSGRGSYEQYF. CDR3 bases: TGCGCCAGCAGTGACCCGTCCGGGAGGGGGTCCTACGAGCAGTACTTC.

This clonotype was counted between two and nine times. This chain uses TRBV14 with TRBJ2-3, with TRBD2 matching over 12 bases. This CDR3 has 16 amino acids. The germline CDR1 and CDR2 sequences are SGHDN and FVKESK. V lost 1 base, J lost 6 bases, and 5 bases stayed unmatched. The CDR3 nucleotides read TGTGCCAGCAGCCAAGGACTAGCGGGAGCAAGTGATACGCAGTATTTT. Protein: CASSQGLAGASDTQYF.

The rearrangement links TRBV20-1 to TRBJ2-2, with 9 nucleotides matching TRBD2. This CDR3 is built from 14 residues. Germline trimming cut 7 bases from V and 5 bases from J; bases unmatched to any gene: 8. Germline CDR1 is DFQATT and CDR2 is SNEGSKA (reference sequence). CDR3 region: CSVPSGVRTGELFF. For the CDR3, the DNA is TGCAGTGTCCCTAGCGGGGTGAGGACCGGGGAGCTGTTTTTT.

For the CDR3, the DNA is TGTGCCACCAGAGGGACCCTAGGGATGCATTACAATGAGCAGTTCTTC. This sequence encodes CATRGTLGMHYNEQFF. V usage is TRBV15 and J usage is TRBJ2-1; D tentatively reads TRBD1 or TRBD2 (5 bases each). The V end was cut by 6 bases, the J end by 4 bases, with 19 bases between. Germline values: CDR1 LNHNV, CDR2 YYDKDF (reference sequence). The CDR3 is 16 amino acids.

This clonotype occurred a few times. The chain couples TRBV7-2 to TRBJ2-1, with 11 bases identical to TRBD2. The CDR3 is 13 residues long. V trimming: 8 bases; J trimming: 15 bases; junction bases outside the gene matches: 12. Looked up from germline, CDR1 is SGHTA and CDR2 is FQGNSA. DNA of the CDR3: TGTGCCAGCGCCAACCTAGCGGGAGGACCTATGTTCTTC. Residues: CASANLAGGPMFF.

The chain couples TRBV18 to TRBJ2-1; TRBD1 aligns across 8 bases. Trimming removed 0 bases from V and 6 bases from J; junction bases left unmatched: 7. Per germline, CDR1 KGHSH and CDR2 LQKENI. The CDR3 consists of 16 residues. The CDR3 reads CASSPPRDRGVNEQFF. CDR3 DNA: TGTGCCAGCTCACCACCGCGTGACAGGGGCGTCAATGAGCAGTTCTTC.

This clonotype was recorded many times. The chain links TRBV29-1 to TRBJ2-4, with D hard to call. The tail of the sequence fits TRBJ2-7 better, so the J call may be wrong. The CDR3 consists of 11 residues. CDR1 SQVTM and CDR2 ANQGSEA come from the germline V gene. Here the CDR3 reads CSVGEINEQYF. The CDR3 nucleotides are TGCAGCGTTGGAGAAATCAACGAGCAGTACTTC.

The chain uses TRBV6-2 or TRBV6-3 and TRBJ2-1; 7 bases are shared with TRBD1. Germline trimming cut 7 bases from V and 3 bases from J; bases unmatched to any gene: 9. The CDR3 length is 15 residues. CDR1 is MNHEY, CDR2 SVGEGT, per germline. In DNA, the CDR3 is TGTGCCAGCACCCCCCTGGGGACAGACTACAATGAGCAGTTCTTC. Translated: CASTPLGTDYNEQFF.